This T cell receptor (beta chain) was sequenced during a study of T cell responses to AZD1222 COVID-19 vaccine. As for the study in general: Second-dose recipients at about 4 or about 12 weeks were treated as one pooled group. Overall study results and limits: Clonal diversity may have been underestimated, and the donors were mostly white British, with more females than males. Breadth and depth of Spike-specific TCRs rose after two AZD1222 doses.

Data came from immunoSEQ multiplex PCR; TCRdb stores just in-frame clones and leaves some out. This table holds more than 95,000 clones, 80% to 90% found once. V lost 0 bases, J lost 9 bases, and 11 bases stayed unmatched. CDR3 length equals 16 residues. Germline CDR1 is SGDLS and CDR2 is YYNGEE. On this clone: Its target is unknown.

The rearrangement uses TRBV9 and TRBJ2-1; 8 nucleotides agree with TRBD2. This material consisted of peripheral blood, taken on day 0 of AZD1222 vaccination. This sequence originates from an adult in good health. CDR3 amino acids: CASSVVDGRGVVEQFF. Written as DNA, the CDR3 is TGTGCCAGCAGCGTAGTTGATGGGCGGGGGGTGGTTGAGCAGTTCTTC.